The T cell receptor (beta chain) described here comes from a study of blood T cell repertoires in COVID-19. As for the study in general: Both acute and convalescent COVID-19 samples were obtained from the United States, Italy and Spain.

TCRdb keeps only in-frame clones here, not all; method: immunoSEQ multiplex PCR. The data show some 150,000 clones, with roughly 77% seen just once and 4% to 4.5% held by the top ten. The germline CDR1 and CDR2 sequences are MDHEN and SYDVKM. With 6 bases removed from V and 3 bases from J, the gap between germline ends came to 17 bases. The CDR3 runs to 15 residues. The V and J genes are TRBV28 and TRBJ2-5; maybe TRBD2 (5 bases). The specimen was peripheral blood. This receptor was obtained from a man in his 60s with acute or convalescent COVID-19. The CDR3 is CASSRRGLIKETQYF. The CDR3 nucleotides read TGTGCCAGCAGCCGACGGGGTTTAATAAAAGAGACCCAGTACTTC.